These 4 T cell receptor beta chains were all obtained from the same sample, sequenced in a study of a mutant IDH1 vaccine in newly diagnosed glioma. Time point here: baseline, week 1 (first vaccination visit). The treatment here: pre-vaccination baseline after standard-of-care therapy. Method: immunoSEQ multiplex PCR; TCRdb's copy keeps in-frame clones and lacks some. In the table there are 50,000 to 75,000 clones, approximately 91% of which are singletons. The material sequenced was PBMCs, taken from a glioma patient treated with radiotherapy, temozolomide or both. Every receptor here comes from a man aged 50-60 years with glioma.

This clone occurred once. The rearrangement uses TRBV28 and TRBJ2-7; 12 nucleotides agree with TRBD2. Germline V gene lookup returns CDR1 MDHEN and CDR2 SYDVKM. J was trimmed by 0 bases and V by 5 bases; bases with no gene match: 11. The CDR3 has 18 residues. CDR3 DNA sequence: TGTGCCAGCAGTACTTTTACTAGCGGGGGGCAGAGCTCCTACGAGCAGTACTTC. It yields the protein CASSTFTSGGQSSYEQYF. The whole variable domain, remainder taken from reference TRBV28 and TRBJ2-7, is DVKVTQSSRYLVKRTGEKVFLECVQDMDHENMFWYRQDPGLGLRLIYFSYDVKMKEKGDIPEGYSVSREKKERFSLILESASTNQTSMYLCASSTFTSGGQSSYEQYFGPGTRLTVT.

This CDR3 is CASSSPYEQYF. DNA of the CDR3: TGTGCCAGCAGTTCCCCCTACGAGCAGTACTTC. V and J are TRBV27 and TRBJ2-7; D is uncertain. The germline V and J ends were trimmed by 4 bases and 2 bases, with 3 bases remaining between them. CDR1 MNHEY and CDR2 SMNVEV come from the germline V gene (reference sequence). The CDR3 length is 11 residues.

The CDR3: CASSVSGTSGADTQYF. For the CDR3, the DNA is TGTGCCAGCAGTGTATCCGGGACTAGCGGGGCAGATACGCAGTATTTT. V usage is TRBV2 and J usage is TRBJ2-3; 13 nucleotides agree with TRBD2. Trimming at V came to 4 bases and at J to 4 bases, leaving 5 bases not matched to a gene. This CDR3 comprises 16 residues. Per the germline V gene, CDR1 is SNHLY and CDR2 is FYNNEI.

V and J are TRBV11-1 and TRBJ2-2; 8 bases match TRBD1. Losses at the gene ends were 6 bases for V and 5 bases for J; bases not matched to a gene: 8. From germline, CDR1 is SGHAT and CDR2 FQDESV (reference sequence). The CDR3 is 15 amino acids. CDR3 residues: CASRHQGAPTGELFF. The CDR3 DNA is TGTGCCAGCAGGCACCAGGGGGCGCCGACCGGGGAGCTGTTTTTT.